The entry below gives a single TCR beta chain sequence along with its context. Its antigen is still unknown. No per-base quality is available; no much larger clone lies one base away. TCRbeta CDR3 regions were amplified from genomic DNA using the immunoSEQ Assay, a bias-controlled multiplex PCR. The study's processing was this. The number of nucleated cells in each sample was estimated from the amplification of reference gene primers within the assay. Sequence reads were collapsed and filtered to measure the absolute abundance of every unique TCRbeta CDR3 rearrangement. Productive Simpson clonality was computed per sample as the square root of Simpson's diversity index over productive rearrangements. Sourced from immuneACCESS, this table was stored by TCRdb with only in-frame sequences that have V and J called. A share of the clones is absent; for the studies checked, an unresolved V gene accounts for under half, and the remainder has no known explanation. For V, J and clone size, that table is used; D and trimming come from the DNA. The sample table contains some 180,000 clones; only one count was recorded for roughly 84% of them. The top ten constitute less than 3.5% of the sample.

The germline V gene (reference sequence) gives CDR1 as GTSNPN and CDR2 as SVGIG. Here V drops 1 base and J drops 4 bases, and the junction holds 2 bases not matched to any gene. The CDR3 measures 14 amino acids from cysteine to phenylalanine. The retained sequence is limited to the CDR3, 42 bases, with the frame set at the first base. The data were obtained in a study of blood T cell repertoires in COVID-19 (dated by TCRdb to 2018 to 2020). For context, the study as a whole: The collaborator samples originated in the United States, Italy and Spain and spanned the acute and convalescent phases of COVID-19. The prospective study material was composed of cDNA or gDNA derived from T cells, B-cell-depleted T cells, or PBMCs. Deeply sampled blood TCRbeta repertoires from subjects exposed to, actively infected with, or recovered from COVID-19 were included in the dataset. A freely available public database, intended as a resource for researchers studying the immune response to SARS-CoV-2, is where the repertoires were released. Samples were obtained from the ongoing ImmuneRACE study (first 160 participants) and from 1,254 subjects provided by 6 global collaborators. The sample metadata nearly always contained a de-identified subject ID, COVID-19 status, age in years and sex. Where available, HLA class I and class II types were obtained from metadata supplied by the sample provider rather than from assay-based typing. The paper as a whole reports these results and caveats: The amount of clinical and demographic metadata varied by source and participant and was provided uncurated.

In the prospective study, participants were about 18 to 90 years old, resided in approximately 25 geographic areas of the United States, and were enrolled through a virtual design. In the prospective study, cohorts were assigned on the basis of participant-reported clinical history obtained from a screening survey and a study questionnaire. Exposed participants were defined as having been in contact with someone with a PCR-confirmed or clinician-diagnosed COVID-19 case within 2 weeks of study entry. Each participant in the prospective study had whole blood, serum and a nasopharyngeal or oropharyngeal swab collected by mobile phlebotomists. Prospective study participants could optionally give additional blood draws and questionnaires over a roughly two-month period. Before DNA extraction, blood samples from the prospective study were shipped at room temperature or frozen.

The origin of this receptor is a woman aged 25 to 39 who had been exposed to COVID-19. The sequencing input was PBMCs or T cells enriched from blood (not recorded which). This chain joins TRBV30 to TRBJ2-1; the central 9 bases match TRBD2. The nucleotide sequence reads as follows: TGTGCCTGGAGTGAGCTAGCGGGATACAATGAGCAGTTCTTC. This sequence encodes CAWSELAGYNEQFF.